The 15 T cell receptor beta chains presented below share a single source sample, sequenced in a study of Tregs in tolerant kidney transplant recipients. Repertoires were generated with immunoSEQ multiplex PCR, while TCRdb's copy carries only in-frame clones and drops some. The table has over 50,000 clones, 83% seen once. Sequencing was done on a sample of CD4+ T cells from blood. The origin of the receptors is a human donor in good health.

This chain uses TRBV4-3 with TRBJ2-2; TRBD2 agrees at 12 bases. V lost 4 bases to trimming and J lost 3 bases; unmatched junction nucleotides: 3. Per the germline V gene, CDR1 is LGHNA and CDR2 is YSLEER. This CDR3 contains 16 residues. The CDR3 DNA sequence: TGCGCCAGCAGCCCTAGCGGGGGGGCGCACACCGGGGAGCTGTTTTTT. Translation gives CASSPSGGAHTGELFF.

The chain couples TRBV6-5 to TRBJ1-1; the D is unclear. The CDR3 runs to 15 residues. Germline CDR1 MNHEY, CDR2 SVGAGI. V lost 4 bases and J lost 2, with 14 bases in between. CDR3 in DNA: TGTGCCAGCAGTTCGCACCTATTACGAAACACTGAAGCTTTCTTT. Translating gives CASSSHLLRNTEAFF.

The CDR3 here is CASSQGRVFYEQYF. In nucleotides, the CDR3 is TGTGCCAGCAGCCAGGGACGGGTATTCTACGAGCAGTACTTC. V and J are TRBV14 and TRBJ2-7; either TRBD1 or TRBD2 may supply D (5 bases each). The CDR3 runs to 14 residues. CDR1 SGHDN and CDR2 FVKESK come from the germline V gene. Trimming took off 3 bases at V and 3 bases at J, with 12 bases between the two ends.

This clone has just one count. V is TRBV4-2 and J is TRBJ2-2; D possibly matches TRBD1 or TRBD2 (5 bases each). The V gene's germline CDR1 is LGHNA and CDR2 YNFKEQ. This CDR3 has 15 amino acids. The V gene lost 4 bases and the J gene lost 4 bases, with 13 bases spanning the gap. The CDR3 coding sequence is TGTGCCAGCAGCCCCATACGGGACGGCACCGGGGAGCTGTTTTTT. It encodes CASSPIRDGTGELFF.

This chain uses TRBV27 with TRBJ2-1, with TRBD1 identical over 10 bases. J lost 5 bases, V lost 8 bases, and 9 bases had no gene match. CDR3 length: 15 residues. Germline CDR1 reads MNHEY; CDR2 reads SMNVEV (reference sequence). The chain's CDR3 is CASPQGQGQNNEQFF. CDR3 nucleotide sequence: TGTGCCAGCCCCCAGGGACAGGGGCAGAACAATGAGCAGTTCTTC.

The rearrangement uses TRBV19 and TRBJ2-7; 8 nucleotides line up with TRBD1. V lost 4 bases, J lost 1 base, and 3 bases stayed unmatched. From germline, CDR1 is LNHDA and CDR2 SQIVND (reference sequence). This CDR3 is built from 14 residues. DNA for the CDR3: TGTGCCAGTAGTACTTGGACAGGGTCCTACGAGCAGTACTTC. Its translation is CASSTWTGSYEQYF.

The gene calls are TRBV5-6 and TRBJ1-2, with D perhaps matching TRBD1 (5 bases). Between the trimmed V and J ends, which lost 0 bases and 4 bases, there was a span of 13 bases. The V gene's germline CDR1 is SGHDT and CDR2 YYEEEE. This CDR3 region has 15 residues. The CDR3 loop reads CASSLDTAGGYGYTF. The CDR3 nucleotides read TGTGCCAGCAGCTTGGACACAGCTGGGGGCTATGGCTACACCTTC. Together with reference TRBV5-6 and TRBJ1-2, the CDR3 gives the full variable domain: DAGVTQSPTHLIKTRGQQVTLRCSPKSGHDTVSWYQQALGQGPQFIFQYYEEEERQRGNFPDRFSGHQFPNYSSELNVNALLLGDSALYLCASSLDTAGGYGYTFGSGTRLTVV.

This clone has only one observation. The gene calls are TRBV13 and TRBJ2-1, with 12 bases lining up with TRBD2. From germline, CDR1 is PRHDT and CDR2 FYEKMQ (reference sequence). The ends lost 0 bases at V and 0 bases at J; junction bases unmatched: 3. There are 18 residues in the CDR3. CDR3 DNA sequence: TGTGCCAGCAGCTTAGGACTAGCGGGGGGCACCTCCTACAATGAGCAGTTCTTC. Encoded protein: CASSLGLAGGTSYNEQFF.

The CDR3 loop reads CASSVGRDRTISGNTIYF. In nucleotides, the CDR3 is TGTGCCAGCAGCGTTGGTCGAGACAGAACAATCTCTGGAAACACCATATATTTT. The chain is built from TRBV9 and TRBJ1-3; TRBD1 might be the D (5 bases). Trimming cost V 2 bases and J 0 bases, with 18 bases left between them. The CDR3 consists of 18 residues. Germline V lookup: CDR1 SGDLS, CDR2 YYNGEE.

This clone was detected only a few times. The chain recombines TRBV19 with TRBJ1-5; possibly TRBD1 for D (6 bases). V was trimmed by 5 bases and J by 7 bases, leaving 15 bases between them. The germline V gene encodes CDR1 LNHDA and CDR2 SQIVND (reference sequence). The CDR3 runs to 14 residues. DNA of the CDR3: TGTGCCAGTAGTCAGGACAGTCGTCTCCAGCCCCAGCATTTT. Its protein is CASSQDSRLQPQHF.

CDR3 protein: CASSVLQGTGEAFF. The CDR3 DNA reads as TGTGCCAGCAGCGTCCTACAGGGGACGGGTGAAGCTTTCTTT. The genes are TRBV9 and TRBJ1-1; 7 bases are shared with TRBD1. J gave up 7 bases and V 2 bases, and 8 bases lay outside the gene matches. The CDR3 extends over 14 amino acids. CDR1 is SGDLS, CDR2 YYNGEE, per germline.

The chain uses TRBV6-1 and TRBJ1-2; D might be TRBD1 (5 bases). The V gene's germline CDR1 is MNHNS and CDR2 SASEGT. The CDR3 extends over 14 amino acids. Trimming took off 5 bases at V and 4 bases at J, with 14 bases between the two ends. CDR3: CASSQSWGPYGYTF. The CDR3, as DNA: TGTGCCAGCAGTCAAAGCTGGGGACCCTATGGCTACACCTTC.

The V gene is TRBV15, the J gene TRBJ2-3, with a possible D match to TRBD2 (6 bases). V was trimmed by 0 bases and J by 0 bases, leaving 13 bases between them. Germline values: CDR1 LNHNV, CDR2 YYDKDF (reference sequence). CDR3 length: 17 residues. The CDR3 sequence is CATSRDGSLFSTDTQYF. The CDR3, as DNA: TGTGCCACCAGCAGAGACGGGAGCCTTTTCAGCACAGATACGCAGTATTTT. Complete variable domain (other parts from reference TRBV15 and TRBJ2-3): DAMVIQNPRYQVTQFGKPVTLSCSQTLNHNVMYWYQQKSSQAPKLLFHYYDKDFNNEADTPDNFQSRRPNTSFCFLDIRSPGLGDTAMYLCATSRDGSLFSTDTQYFGPGTRLTVL.

The chain links TRBV11-2 to TRBJ1-2, with 9 bases matching TRBD1. The CDR3 extends over 16 amino acids. Unmatched junction bases numbered 8, after V lost 2 bases and J lost 4 bases. CDR1 and CDR2 from the germline V gene are SGHAT and FQNNGV. CDR3 DNA: TGTGCCAGCAGCTTAAAGAGGGGACAGGGCTTCTATGGCTACACCTTC. Amino acid sequence: CASSLKRGQGFYGYTF.

The rearrangement joins TRBV7-2 to TRBJ2-1; the D gene could be TRBD1 or TRBD2 (5 bases each). This CDR3 has 15 amino acids. Germline lookup yields CDR1 SGHTA and CDR2 FQGNSA. V was shortened by 4 bases and J by 3 bases, with 13 bases between the two germline ends. CDR3 nucleotide sequence: TGTGCCAGCAGCTCCGGCTGGGGGAGCTACAATGAGCAGTTCTTC. Its translation is CASSSGWGSYNEQFF.